This TCR beta chain was profiled in a study of response to subunit inactivated influenza vaccine. Trimming pared 8 bases from V and 3 bases from J, leaving 5 bases between. The CDR3 sequence is 10 residues long. One entry per CDR3 protein, called by TCRdb with MiXCR from the RT-PCR reads. Of just under 250,000 distinct CDR3 sequences listed, about 12% were seen once; the top ten hold 7.5% to 10%. Remarks on this clonotype: What it binds is unknown.

Notes on the study in general: Authors suggested few new T cells are recruited by each seasonal influenza vaccination.

The sequence was obtained from a man between 50 and 59 years old who received an inactivated influenza vaccine. The source was non-naive T cells sorted from PBMCs, collected about 14 days before vaccination. The V call is TRBV12-3 or TRBV12-4, the J call TRBJ2-7, with D uncertain. The chain's CDR3 is CASGDYEQYF. For the CDR3, the DNA is TGTGCCAGCGGGGACTACGAGCAGTACTTC.